The 25 T cell receptor beta chains below all came from one sample that was sequenced in a study of T cell clonality in common variable immunodeficiency. Antigens of these TCRs are unknown. The table came from immunoSEQ multiplex PCR; TCRdb's copy has only in-frame clones and leaves some out. Listed for the sample are about 21,000 clones, none seen a single time. Findings and limits, study-wide: Reportedly, TCR beta sequences from common variable immunodeficiency showed fewer deletions and N-nucleotide insertions.

What was sequenced was peripheral blood mononuclear cells. The receptors derive from a human donor with common variable immunodeficiency.

This clone is medium-sized by share. CDR3 DNA, as far as it was read: TGCAGCGACCGAAACTTCAATGAG. Translating it yields CSDRNFNE. The full CDR3 protein reads CSDRNFNEQFF. The chain joins TRBV29-1 to TRBJ2-1; D gene unclear. Coverage ceases 3 residues before the CDR3 finishes, and the germline J gene fills in the end. The CDR3 covers 11 residues. Germline V lookup: CDR1 SQVTM, CDR2 ANQGSEA. The V and J ends lost 7 bases and 6 bases respectively, with 10 bases between them.

This clone was detected only a few times. The read halts 3 residues ahead of the CDR3 end, with the missing end drawn from the germline J gene. The chain links TRBV7-7 to TRBJ2-5, with D possibly being TRBD2 (6 bases). The CDR3 is 14 residues long. The germline CDR1 and CDR2 sequences are SSHAT and FNYEAQ (reference sequence). V lost 5 bases and J 7 bases, leaving 17 bases between the germline ends. The DNA read from the CDR3 is TGTGCCAGCAGCGCCGGGGGACGGGTGGGGACC. Translating gives CASSAGGRVGT. The whole CDR3 reads CASSAGGRVGTQYF.

Only a few counts were recorded for this clone. The sequenced fragment ends 3 residues before the CDR3 boundary, so the rest is inferred from the germline J gene. V usage is TRBV19 and J usage is TRBJ2-2; TRBD1 matches at 7 bases. The CDR3 is made up of 15 amino acids. Germline V gene lookup returns CDR1 LNHDA and CDR2 SQIVND (reference sequence). The ends lost 7 bases at V and 5 bases at J; junction bases unmatched: 10. CDR3 sequence: CASTWDRGQTGELFF. CDR3 DNA, as far as it was read: TGTGCCAGTACCTGGGATAGGGGGCAAACCGGGGAG.

The DNA read from the CDR3 is TGTGCCAGTAACGCCCCGACGGGGATCACCGGGGAG. The encoded protein is CASNAPTGITGE. The whole CDR3 reads CASNAPTGITGELFF. The chain uses TRBV19 and TRBJ2-2, with D perhaps TRBD2 (5 bases). The read stops 3 residues short of the end of the CDR3; the missing end is completed from the germline J gene. Between the trimmed V and J ends, which lost 7 bases and 4 bases, there was a span of 16 bases. Germline V gives CDR1 LNHDA, CDR2 SQIVND (reference sequence). The CDR3 has 15 residues. The entire variable domain, with the rest obtained from reference TRBV19 and TRBJ2-2, is as follows: DGGITQSPKYLFRKEGQNVTLSCEQNLNHDAMYWYRQDPGQGLRLIYYSQIVNDFQKGDIAEGYSVSREKKESFPLTVTSAQKNPTAFYLCASNAPTGITGELFFGEGSRLTVL.

This clone turned up a few times. Sequencing ends 3 residues short of the CDR3 end; the germline J gene provides the rest. The chain joins TRBV30 to TRBJ2-1, with TRBD2 identical over 12 bases. With V trimmed by 4 bases and J by 6 bases, 4 bases remained unmatched. There are 14 residues in the CDR3. Per the germline V gene, CDR1 is GTSNPN and CDR2 is SVGIG (reference sequence). CDR3 in amino acids: CAWIASGRANEQFF. CDR3 DNA (partial): TGTGCCTGGATTGCTAGCGGGAGGGCCAATGAG.

In regard to this clone: Read data end 3 residues before the CDR3 end; the end is taken from the germline J gene. V and J are TRBV7-2 and TRBJ1-6; weak D call: TRBD1 (5 bases). The V end was cut by 5 bases, the J end by 9 bases, with 17 bases between. The CDR3 length is 15 residues. Germline values: CDR1 SGHTA, CDR2 FQGNSA. CDR3 bases read: TGTGCCAGCAGCCCTCACTTAGGGCAGGGTTCACCC. Its protein is CASSPHLGQGSP. The CDR3 in its entirety is CASSPHLGQGSPLHF.

This clone was counted ten times or more. The CDR3 end falls 3 residues outside the read, so it is completed with the germline J gene. The chain uses TRBV29-1 and TRBJ2-1; the match to TRBD2 covers 12 bases. V lost 5 bases, J lost 3 bases, and 11 bases stayed unmatched. This CDR3 contains 17 residues. Germline CDR1 SQVTM, CDR2 ANQGSEA. The sequenced CDR3 bases are TGCAGCGTTAGCACTAGCGGGAGGTCTCTTCTCTACAATGAG. Translating it yields CSVSTSGRSLLYNE. The entire CDR3 protein is CSVSTSGRSLLYNEQFF.

A few counts support this clone. The sequence runs out 3 residues before the end of the CDR3; the remainder is reconstructed from the germline J gene. The chain carries TRBV19 and TRBJ2-3; a possible D gene is TRBD2 (6 bases). V was clipped by 3 bases and J by 1 base, with 17 bases between them. Germline-derived CDR1 and CDR2 are LNHDA and SQIVND (reference sequence). This CDR3 comprises 17 residues. The covered CDR3 bases are TGTGCCAGTAGTATCTATCTGTTGGCTAGCGGCACAGATACG. Its translation is CASSIYLLASGTDT. The entire CDR3 is CASSIYLLASGTDTQYF.

As to this clone: The sequenced fragment ends 3 residues before the CDR3 boundary, so the rest is inferred from the germline J gene. This chain joins TRBV7-2 and TRBJ1-4, with no clear D. CDR1 SGHTA and CDR2 FQGNSA come from the germline V gene. V gave up 1 base and J gave up 4 bases, with 10 bases separating them. The CDR3 extends over 15 amino acids. The sequenced part of the CDR3 DNA is TGTGCCAGCAGCTTAGTCAGTGCCCTTAATGAAAAA. Its protein is CASSLVSALNEK. The whole CDR3 reads CASSLVSALNEKLFF.

There are a few counts of this clone. The read terminates 3 residues ahead of where the CDR3 ends, so the germline J gene completes it. The rearrangement joins TRBV18 to TRBJ1-5; D is undetermined. The V and J ends lost 2 bases and 4 bases respectively, with 12 bases between them. This CDR3 contains 15 residues. Germline loops: CDR1 KGHSH, CDR2 LQKENI. The CDR3 DNA, read in part, is TGTGCCAGCTCACCAGGAGGGTTTCGAAATCAGCCC. It yields the protein CASSPGGFRNQP. The full CDR3 reads CASSPGGFRNQPQHF. Using reference TRBV18 and TRBJ1-5 for the parts outside the CDR3, the full variable domain is NAGVMQNPRHLVRRRGQEARLRCSPMKGHSHVYWYRQLPEEGLKFMVYLQKENIIDESGMPKERFSAEFPKEGPSILRIQQVVRGDSAAYFCASSPGGFRNQPQHFGDGTRLSIL.

This clone was seen a handful of times. The observed sequence ends 3 residues before the CDR3 terminus, with the missing tail filled in from the germline J gene. The chain combines TRBV7-2 with TRBJ2-7; TRBD1 matches 7 bases. Germline CDR1 is SGHTA and CDR2 is FQGNSA. This CDR3 is 13 amino acids long. V lost 5 bases and J lost 3; bases outside the gene matches: 4. The DNA read from the CDR3 is TGTGCCAGCAGCACCAGACAGGGCTACGAG. This gives the protein CASSTRQGYE. The full-length CDR3 reads as CASSTRQGYEQYF.

Details on this clone: With the read ending 3 residues before the CDR3 end, the germline J gene is used to fill in that end. The gene calls are TRBV7-9 and TRBJ2-1; a possible D gene is TRBD2 (7 bases). Germline V gives CDR1 SEHNR, CDR2 FQNEAQ (reference sequence). CDR3 length: 15 amino acids. The germline V and J ends were trimmed by 3 bases and 4 bases, with 13 bases remaining between them. The CDR3 reads CASSLGGARYNEQFF. The part of the CDR3 DNA that was read is TGTGCCAGCAGCTTGGGGGGGGCGAGGTACAATGAG.

Note on this clone: The missing CDR3 end, 3 residues past where the read stops, is filled in from the germline J gene. The chain joins TRBV2 to TRBJ1-4; perhaps TRBD1 as D (6 bases). V dropped 6 bases and J dropped 2 bases, with 13 bases sitting between them. The V gene's germline CDR1 is SNHLY and CDR2 FYNNEI. CDR3 length: 15 residues. Partial CDR3 DNA: TGTGCCAGCAGCCCCAGGGGTTTTACTAATGAAAAA. This codes for CASSPRGFTNEK. The whole CDR3 sequence is CASSPRGFTNEKLFF.

This clone has a handful of counts. The read stops 3 residues short of the end of the CDR3; the missing end is completed from the germline J gene. This chain links TRBV18 with TRBJ2-5; the match to TRBD2 covers 9 bases. The germline V gene has CDR1 KGHSH and CDR2 LQKENI. V dropped 4 bases and J dropped 6; count of bases not matched to a gene: 12. The CDR3 spans 16 residues. The CDR3 bases that were read are TGTGCCAGCTCACAAGGACTAGCGAACCTTGGGCAGACC. This gives the protein CASSQGLANLGQT. The complete CDR3 sequence is CASSQGLANLGQTQYF.

On this clone: The read terminates 3 residues ahead of where the CDR3 ends, so the germline J gene completes it. The chain combines TRBV19 with TRBJ2-3; D is tentatively TRBD1 or TRBD2 (6 bases each). Trimming stripped 0 bases from V and 4 bases from J, with 14 bases between. This CDR3 has 16 residues. Germline assignment: CDR1 LNHDA and CDR2 SQIVND (reference sequence). Incomplete CDR3 DNA: TGTGCCAGTAGTATAGAGGGCAGGGGAGGCGCAGATACG. Amino acids: CASSIEGRGGADT. The whole CDR3 sequence reads CASSIEGRGGADTQYF.

In this sample, this clone turned up a few times. The CDR3 end is not reached by the read, which stops 3 residues before it; the germline J gene fills it in. The genes are TRBV18 and TRBJ2-2; 9 bases are shared with TRBD1. The CDR3 length is 15 residues. After removal of 2 bases from V and 6 bases from J, the junction contained 4 bases not matched to a gene. Per germline, CDR1 KGHSH and CDR2 LQKENI. CDR3 bases read: TGTGCCAGCTCACCAGGACAGGGGAAGGCCGGGGAG. Translated: CASSPGQGKAGE. The whole CDR3 protein reads CASSPGQGKAGELFF.

This clone qualifies as medium-sized (0.01 to 0.1%). Read coverage stops 3 residues before the CDR3 terminus; the germline J gene supplies the remainder. The chain has TRBV12-3 or TRBV12-4 and TRBJ2-3; 11 nucleotides align to TRBD2. This CDR3 contains 14 residues. Germline trimming cut 7 bases from V and 3 bases from J; bases unmatched to any gene: 3. CDR3 amino acids: CASKTSGITDTQYF. CDR3 bases read: TGTGCCAGCAAGACTAGCGGGATTACAGATACG.

Points on this clone: Sequencing ends 3 residues short of the CDR3 end; the germline J gene provides the rest. The chain recombines TRBV19 with TRBJ1-1; TRBD1 matches at 7 bases. The CDR3 has 13 residues. V lost 6 bases and J lost 4; bases outside the gene matches: 5. In germline, CDR1 is LNHDA, CDR2 SQIVND (reference sequence). CDR3 DNA (partial): TGTGCCAGTAGGGGACAGCCTGGCACTGAA. Protein: CASRGQPGTE. The whole CDR3 region reads CASRGQPGTEAFF. The variable domain in full, with the rest retrieved from reference TRBV19 and TRBJ1-1, is DGGITQSPKYLFRKEGQNVTLSCEQNLNHDAMYWYRQDPGQGLRLIYYSQIVNDFQKGDIAEGYSVSREKKESFPLTVTSAQKNPTAFYLCASRGQPGTEAFFGQGTRLTVV.

Details on this clone: The CDR3 extends 3 residues past the end of the read, so its final part is completed from the germline J gene. The chain uses TRBV7-3 and TRBJ2-1; 13 positions match TRBD2. The trim removed 5 bases at V and 9 bases at J, leaving 10 bases unmatched. Per the germline V gene, CDR1 is SGHTA and CDR2 is FQGTGA. CDR3 size: 16 residues. The sequenced part of the CDR3 DNA is TGTGCCAGCAGCCCTACCGGACTAGCGGGAGCTCTTGAG. Its protein is CASSPTGLAGALE. The whole CDR3 protein is CASSPTGLAGALEQFF. Based on the CDR3 plus reference TRBV7-3 and TRBJ2-1, the full variable domain is GAGVSQTPSNKVTEKGKYVELRCDPISGHTALYWYRQSLGQGPEFLIYFQGTGAADDSGLPNDRFFAVRPEGSVSTLKIQRTERGDSAVYLCASSPTGLAGALEQFFGPGTRLTVL.

This clone is deemed medium-sized. The CDR3 extends 3 residues past the end of the read, so its final part is completed from the germline J gene. This chain joins TRBV20-1 and TRBJ1-6, with 7 bases aligning to TRBD1. V trimming: 4 bases; J trimming: 0 bases; junction bases outside the gene matches: 12. The length of the CDR3 is 18 residues. Germline V lookup: CDR1 DFQATT, CDR2 SNEGSKA (reference sequence). The sequenced part of the CDR3 DNA is TGCAGTGCTAAACGACGGGGCAGGGACAGCTCCTATAATTCACCC. Its protein is CSAKRRGRDSSYNSP. The CDR3 reads in full as CSAKRRGRDSSYNSPLHF.

This clone was counted a few times. The read terminates 3 residues before the CDR3 end, so the remaining end is supplied by the germline J gene. The chain links TRBV20-1 to TRBJ1-2; D is undetermined. The germline V gene has CDR1 DFQATT and CDR2 SNEGSKA (reference sequence). The CDR3 is 12 amino acids. Trimming took off 7 bases at V and 2 bases at J, with 11 bases between the two ends. The CDR3 reads CSVPGVNYGYTF. Partial CDR3 DNA: TGCAGTGTCCCGGGTGTGAACTATGGC.

The table lists this clone with a few counts. Read coverage stops 3 residues before the CDR3 terminus; the germline J gene supplies the remainder. This chain uses TRBV6-2 or TRBV6-3 with TRBJ2-2; 7 nucleotides match TRBD1. This CDR3 region has 15 residues. Germline-derived CDR1 and CDR2 are MNHEY and SVGEGT. V lost 2 bases and J lost 3; bases outside the gene matches: 3. The part of the CDR3 DNA that was read is TGTGCCAGCAGTTACCCGCAGGGGGACACCGGGGAG. Protein product: CASSYPQGDTGE. The whole CDR3 reads CASSYPQGDTGELFF.

This clone was observed a few times. Coverage ceases 3 residues before the CDR3 finishes, and the germline J gene fills in the end. V gene TRBV19 combines with J gene TRBJ2-1; 7 nucleotides agree with TRBD1. Germline values: CDR1 LNHDA, CDR2 SQIVND (reference sequence). CDR3 size: 15 residues. V trimming: 7 bases; J trimming: 1 base; junction bases outside the gene matches: 7. Here the CDR3 reads CASTATGASYNEQFF. The sequenced CDR3 bases are TGTGCCAGTACCGCAACAGGGGCGTCCTACAATGAG.

This clone was detected only a few times. The read terminates 3 residues ahead of where the CDR3 ends, so the germline J gene completes it. The chain recombines TRBV19 with TRBJ1-5; D possibly corresponds to TRBD1 (5 bases). The CDR3 contains 13 residues. Germline CDR1 and CDR2: LNHDA and SQIVND (reference sequence). V lost 4 bases, J lost 4 bases, and 8 bases lay in between. The CDR3 DNA, read in part, is TGTGCCAGTAGTACCCAGGGTAATCAGCCC. It translates to CASSTQGNQP. The full-length CDR3 reads as CASSTQGNQPQHF.

Points on this clone: The CDR3 end lies 3 residues beyond the end of the read and is filled in from the germline J gene. This sequence joins TRBV6-2 or TRBV6-3 and TRBJ2-7, with D possibly being TRBD2 (6 bases). Germline assignment: CDR1 MNHEY and CDR2 SVGEGT. The V end was cut by 0 bases, the J end by 0 bases, with 9 bases between. This CDR3 has 15 amino acids. CDR3 amino acids: CASSYSAEGSYEQYF. The part of the CDR3 DNA that was read is TGTGCCAGCAGTTACTCAGCGGAGGGCTCCTACGAG.